One and the same sample provided the 9 T cell receptor beta chains below, sequenced in a study of blood T cell repertoires in COVID-19. Here immunoSEQ multiplex PCR was the method, and the copy in TCRdb shows in-frame clones only, minus some. This sample has some 160,000 clones; around 82% occur once, and the top ten carry about a tenth. Sequenced sample: peripheral blood. The receptors here all came from an older man with active or convalescent COVID-19.

This sequence joins TRBV4-3 and TRBJ2-2; D is undetermined. The CDR3 has 12 residues. The V gene lost 4 bases and the J gene lost 7 bases, with 7 bases spanning the gap. Germline CDR1 reads LGHNA; CDR2 reads YSLEER. CDR3: CASSPVGGELFF. CDR3 DNA: TGCGCCAGCAGCCCAGTTGGCGGGGAGCTGTTTTTT.

The chain has TRBV19 and TRBJ1-4; 8 nucleotides align to TRBD1. V lost 4 bases and J lost 4; bases outside the gene matches: 5. The CDR3 has 15 residues. Germline V gives CDR1 LNHDA, CDR2 SQIVND (reference sequence). The DNA of the CDR3 is TGTGCCAGTAGTAAACAGGGGGGGCGTAATGAAAAACTGTTTTTT. Protein product: CASSKQGGRNEKLFF.

This clone appeared once. The chain couples TRBV18 to TRBJ2-3, with D possibly matching TRBD1 (5 bases). Deletions cut 3 bases from V and 3 bases from J, with 13 bases between. The germline CDR1 and CDR2 sequences are KGHSH and LQKENI. The CDR3 is made up of 15 amino acids. CDR3 in amino acids: CASSPPGPSTDTQYF. In DNA form, the CDR3 reads TGTGCCAGCTCACCGCCAGGGCCATCGACAGATACGCAGTATTTT.

The gene calls are TRBV18 and TRBJ1-2, with a weak D call TRBD1 (5 bases). Germline CDR1 reads KGHSH; CDR2 reads LQKENI. The CDR3 totals 16 residues. With 3 bases removed from V and 4 bases from J, the gap between germline ends came to 18 bases. As DNA, the CDR3 is TGTGCCAGCTCACCTCCCGCGGGGGGGAAGGTCTATGGCTACACCTTC. Its protein product is CASSPPAGGKVYGYTF.

The chain links TRBV7-2 to TRBJ2-7, with TRBD1 as a possible D gene (5 bases). Germline lookup yields CDR1 SGHTA and CDR2 FQGNSA. CDR3 length equals 14 residues. V gave up 5 bases and J gave up 2 bases, with 13 bases separating them. CDR3: CASSLQGTAYEQYF. The CDR3 nucleotides are TGTGCCAGCAGCCTGCAGGGTACGGCCTACGAGCAGTACTTC.

The chain joins TRBV28 to TRBJ1-5; 8 nucleotides align to TRBD1. The CDR3 extends over 16 amino acids. With V trimmed by 5 bases and J by 2 bases, 8 bases remained unmatched. Germline CDR1 and CDR2: MDHEN and SYDVKM. CDR3 in amino acids: CASSDPGGLGNQPQHF. CDR3 DNA: TGTGCCAGCAGTGATCCAGGGGGCCTGGGCAATCAGCCCCAGCATTTT. Full variable domain (remainder filled in from reference TRBV28 and TRBJ1-5): DVKVTQSSRYLVKRTGEKVFLECVQDMDHENMFWYRQDPGLGLRLIYFSYDVKMKEKGDIPEGYSVSREKKERFSLILESASTNQTSMYLCASSDPGGLGNQPQHFGDGTRLSIL.

The chain carries TRBV10-1 and TRBJ1-3; D possibly corresponds to TRBD1 (6 bases). V lost 3 bases and J lost 2, with 11 bases in between. The CDR3 has 15 amino acids. The germline gives CDR1 WNHNN, CDR2 SYGVQD (reference sequence). CDR3 sequence: CASSDRTAAGNTIYF. DNA for the CDR3: TGCGCCAGCAGTGACAGGACAGCGGCTGGAAACACCATATATTTT.

The V call is TRBV28, the J call TRBJ2-2, with TRBD1 identical over 11 bases. Germline trimming cut 4 bases from V and 3 bases from J; bases unmatched to any gene: 7. In germline, CDR1 is MDHEN, CDR2 SYDVKM. The CDR3 spans 17 residues. Here the CDR3 DNA reads TGTGCCAGCAGTTCGGTGGGGGGACAGGGGGACACCGGGGAGCTGTTTTTT. Translating it yields CASSSVGGQGDTGELFF.

V usage is TRBV3-1 (or the pseudogene TRBV3-2) and J usage is TRBJ1-1, with D unclear. CDR3 length: 13 residues. Germline V gene sequence: CDR1 LGHDT, CDR2 YNNKEL (reference sequence). Deletions cut 0 bases from V and 8 bases from J, with 10 bases between. CDR3 coding DNA: TGTGCCAGCAGCCAAGAGGTAGAGGGCGAAGCTTTCTTT. This translates into CASSQEVEGEAFF.